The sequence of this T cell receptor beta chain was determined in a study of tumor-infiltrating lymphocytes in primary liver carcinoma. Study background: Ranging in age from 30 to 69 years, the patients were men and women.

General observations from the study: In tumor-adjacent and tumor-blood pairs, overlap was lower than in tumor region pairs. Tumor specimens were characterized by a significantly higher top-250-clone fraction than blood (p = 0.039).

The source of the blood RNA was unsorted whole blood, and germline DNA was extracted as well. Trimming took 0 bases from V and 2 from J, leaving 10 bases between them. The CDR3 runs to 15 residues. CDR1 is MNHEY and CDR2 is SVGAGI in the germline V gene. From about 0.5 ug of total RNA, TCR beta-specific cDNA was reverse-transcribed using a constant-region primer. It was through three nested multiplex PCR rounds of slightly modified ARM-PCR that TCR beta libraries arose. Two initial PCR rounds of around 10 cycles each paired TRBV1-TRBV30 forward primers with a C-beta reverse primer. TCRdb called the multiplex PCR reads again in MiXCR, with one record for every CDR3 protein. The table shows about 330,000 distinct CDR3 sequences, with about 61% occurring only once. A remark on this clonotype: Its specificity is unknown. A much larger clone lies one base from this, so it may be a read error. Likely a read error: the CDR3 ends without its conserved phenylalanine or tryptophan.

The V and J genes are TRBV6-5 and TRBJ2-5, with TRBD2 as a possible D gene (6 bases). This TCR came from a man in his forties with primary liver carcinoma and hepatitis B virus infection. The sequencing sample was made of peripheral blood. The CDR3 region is CASSYSRDGQETQYL. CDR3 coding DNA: TGTGCCAGCAGTTACTCGCGGGACGGACAAGAGACCCAGTACCTC.